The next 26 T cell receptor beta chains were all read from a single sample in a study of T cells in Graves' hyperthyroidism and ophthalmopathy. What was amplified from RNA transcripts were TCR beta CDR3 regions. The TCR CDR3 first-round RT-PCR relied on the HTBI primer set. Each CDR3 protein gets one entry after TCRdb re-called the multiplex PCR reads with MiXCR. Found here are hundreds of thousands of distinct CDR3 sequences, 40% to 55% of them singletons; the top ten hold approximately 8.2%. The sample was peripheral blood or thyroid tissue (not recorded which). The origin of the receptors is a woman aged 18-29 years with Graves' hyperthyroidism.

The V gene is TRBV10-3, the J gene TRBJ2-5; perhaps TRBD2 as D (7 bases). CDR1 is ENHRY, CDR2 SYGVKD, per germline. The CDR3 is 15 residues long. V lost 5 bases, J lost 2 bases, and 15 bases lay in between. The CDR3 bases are TGTGCCATCAGTCAACCACAGGGAGGGCAAGAGACCCAGTACTTC. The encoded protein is CAISQPQGGQETQYF.

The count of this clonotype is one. CDR3 sequence reads: CASSQEANGNTGELFF. The CDR3 nucleotides are TGTGCCAGCAGCCAAGAGGCCAACGGGAACACCGGGGAGCTGTTTTTT. The chain employs TRBV7-4 and TRBJ2-2; D is unresolved. This CDR3 comprises 16 residues. Per the germline V gene, CDR1 is SGHVT and CDR2 is SQSDAQ. V shed 5 bases and J shed 1 base, with 14 bases lying between them.

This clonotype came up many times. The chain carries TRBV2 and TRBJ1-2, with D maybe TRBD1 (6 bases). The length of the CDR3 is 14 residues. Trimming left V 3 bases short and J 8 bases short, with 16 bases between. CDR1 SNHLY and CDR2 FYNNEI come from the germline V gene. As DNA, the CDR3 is TGTGCCAGCAGTGATAAAAAGACAGGACAAGGCTACACCTTC. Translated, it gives CASSDKKTGQGYTF.

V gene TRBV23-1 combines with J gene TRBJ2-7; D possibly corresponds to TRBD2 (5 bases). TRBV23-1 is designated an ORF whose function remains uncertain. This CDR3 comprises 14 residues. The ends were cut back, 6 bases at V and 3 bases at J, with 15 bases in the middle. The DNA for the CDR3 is TGCGCCAGCAGCCTCCTCGGAGGAGGCTACGAGCAGTACTTC. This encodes CASSLLGGGYEQYF.

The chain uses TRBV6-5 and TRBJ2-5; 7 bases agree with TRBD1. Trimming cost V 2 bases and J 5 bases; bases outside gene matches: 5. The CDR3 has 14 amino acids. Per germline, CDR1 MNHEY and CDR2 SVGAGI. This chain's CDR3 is CASSYAGGRETQYF. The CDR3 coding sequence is TGTGCCAGCAGTTACGCAGGGGGTAGGGAGACCCAGTACTTC.

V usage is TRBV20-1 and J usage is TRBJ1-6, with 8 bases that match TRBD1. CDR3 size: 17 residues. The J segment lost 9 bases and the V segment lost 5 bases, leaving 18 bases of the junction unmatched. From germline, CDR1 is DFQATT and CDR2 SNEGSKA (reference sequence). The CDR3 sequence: CSAGQGISGPAGSPLHF. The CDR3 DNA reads TGCAGTGCTGGACAGGGCATTTCGGGACCTGCTGGTTCACCCCTCCACTTT.

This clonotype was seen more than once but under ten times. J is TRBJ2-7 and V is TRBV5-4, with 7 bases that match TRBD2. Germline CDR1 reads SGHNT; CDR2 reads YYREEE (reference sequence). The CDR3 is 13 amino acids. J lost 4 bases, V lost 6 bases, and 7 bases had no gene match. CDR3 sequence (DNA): TGTGCCAGCACCTGGGAGGGGTCGTACGAGCAGTACTTC. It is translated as CASTWEGSYEQYF.

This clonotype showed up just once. As DNA, the CDR3 is TGTGCCAGCAGCTTGGACAGGTTCGGTGGCTACACCTTC. As protein: CASSLDRFGGYTF. V usage is TRBV7-2 and J usage is TRBJ1-2; 7 positions match TRBD1. This CDR3 region has 13 residues. From germline, CDR1 is SGHTA and CDR2 FQGNSA. V lost 3 bases to trimming and J lost 7 bases; unmatched junction nucleotides: 5. The full variable domain, completed using reference TRBV7-2 and TRBJ1-2, is GAGVSQSPSNKVTEKGKDVELRCDPISGHTALYWYRQSLGQGLEFLIYFQGNSAPDKSGLPSDRFSAERTGGSVSTLTIQRTQQEDSAVYLCASSLDRFGGYTFGSGTRLTVV.

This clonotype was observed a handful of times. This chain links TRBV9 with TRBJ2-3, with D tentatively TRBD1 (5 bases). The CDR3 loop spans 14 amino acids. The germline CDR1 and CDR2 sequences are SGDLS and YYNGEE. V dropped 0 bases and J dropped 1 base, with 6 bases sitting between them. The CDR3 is CASSVVGGTDTQYF. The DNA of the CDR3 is TGTGCCAGCAGCGTAGTAGGGGGCACAGATACGCAGTATTTT.

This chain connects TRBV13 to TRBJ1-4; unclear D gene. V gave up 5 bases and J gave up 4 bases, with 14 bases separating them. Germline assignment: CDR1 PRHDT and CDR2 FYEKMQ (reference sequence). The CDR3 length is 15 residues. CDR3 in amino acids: CASSNLRGRNEKLFF. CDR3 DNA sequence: TGTGCCAGCAGCAACCTTCGGGGTCGTAATGAAAAACTGTTTTTT.

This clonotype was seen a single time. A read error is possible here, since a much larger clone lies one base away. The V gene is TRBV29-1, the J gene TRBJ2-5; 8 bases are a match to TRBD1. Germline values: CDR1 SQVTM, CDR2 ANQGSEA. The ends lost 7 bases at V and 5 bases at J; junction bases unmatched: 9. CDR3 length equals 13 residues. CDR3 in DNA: TGCAGCGCTGACAGGCAGGGGGCCGAGACCCAGTACTTC. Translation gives CSADRQGAETQYF.

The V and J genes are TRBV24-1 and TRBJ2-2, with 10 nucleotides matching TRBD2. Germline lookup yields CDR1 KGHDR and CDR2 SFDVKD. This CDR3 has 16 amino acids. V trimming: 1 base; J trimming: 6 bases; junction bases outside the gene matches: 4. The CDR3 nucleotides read TGTGCCACCAGTGATTTAGCGGGAGGGAGGGCCGGGGAGCTGTTTTTT. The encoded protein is CATSDLAGGRAGELFF.

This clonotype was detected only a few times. The CDR3 DNA sequence: TGCGCCAGCAGCTTGAAGTCTAGCGGGAGTTACGAGCAGTACTTC. It translates to CASSLKSSGSYEQYF. The chain joins TRBV5-1 to TRBJ2-7, with 10 bases lining up with TRBD2. The V gene end was trimmed by 1 base and the J gene end by 4 bases; junction bases not matched to a gene: 5. CDR3 length: 15 amino acids. Germline V gives CDR1 SGHRS, CDR2 YFSETQ.

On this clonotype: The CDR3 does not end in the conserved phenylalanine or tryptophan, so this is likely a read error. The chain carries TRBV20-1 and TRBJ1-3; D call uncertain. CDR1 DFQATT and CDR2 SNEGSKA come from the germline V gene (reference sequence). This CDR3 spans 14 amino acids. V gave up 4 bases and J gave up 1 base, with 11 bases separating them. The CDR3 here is CSATGRQSGNTIYC. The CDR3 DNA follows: TGCAGTGCTACAGGACGCCAGTCTGGAAACACCATATATTGT.

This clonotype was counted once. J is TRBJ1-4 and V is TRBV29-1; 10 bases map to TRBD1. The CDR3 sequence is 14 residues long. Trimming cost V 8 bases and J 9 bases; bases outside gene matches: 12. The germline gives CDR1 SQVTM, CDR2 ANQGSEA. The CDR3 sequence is CSQGSGQGDQKLFF. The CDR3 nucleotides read TGCAGCCAAGGTTCAGGACAGGGGGACCAAAAACTGTTTTTT.

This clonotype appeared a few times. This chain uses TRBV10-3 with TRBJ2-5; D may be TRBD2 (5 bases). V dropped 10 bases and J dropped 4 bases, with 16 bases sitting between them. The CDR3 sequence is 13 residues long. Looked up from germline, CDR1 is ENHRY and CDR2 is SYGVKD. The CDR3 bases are TGTGCCAGCGCCGACGGGATTGGAGAGACCCAGTACTTC. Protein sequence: CASADGIGETQYF.

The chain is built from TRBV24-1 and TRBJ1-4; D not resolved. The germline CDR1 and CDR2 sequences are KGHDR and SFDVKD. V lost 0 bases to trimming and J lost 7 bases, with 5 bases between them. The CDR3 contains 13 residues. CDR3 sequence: CATSDLRAEKLFF. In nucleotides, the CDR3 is TGTGCCACCAGTGATTTGCGGGCTGAAAAACTGTTTTTT.

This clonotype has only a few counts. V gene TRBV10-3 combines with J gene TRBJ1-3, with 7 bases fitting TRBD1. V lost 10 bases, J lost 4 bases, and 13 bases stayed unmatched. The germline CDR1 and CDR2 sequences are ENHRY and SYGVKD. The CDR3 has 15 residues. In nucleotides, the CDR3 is TGTGCCAGCAGCCAACAGGGGTCCGCAGGAAACACCATATATTTT. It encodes CASSQQGSAGNTIYF.

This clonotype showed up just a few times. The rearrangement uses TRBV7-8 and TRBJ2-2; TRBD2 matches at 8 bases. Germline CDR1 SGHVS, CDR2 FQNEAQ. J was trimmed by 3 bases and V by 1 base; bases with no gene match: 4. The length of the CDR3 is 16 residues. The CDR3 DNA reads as TGTGCCAGCAGCTTAGTAGGACTAGCTTACACCGGGGAGCTGTTTTTT. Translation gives CASSLVGLAYTGELFF.

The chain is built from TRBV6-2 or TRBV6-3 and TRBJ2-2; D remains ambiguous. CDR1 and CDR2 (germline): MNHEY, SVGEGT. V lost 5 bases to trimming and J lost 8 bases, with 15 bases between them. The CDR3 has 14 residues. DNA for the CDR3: TGTGCCAGCAGTCCGCAACGGTTCGGTGGGGAGCTGTTTTTT. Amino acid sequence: CASSPQRFGGELFF.

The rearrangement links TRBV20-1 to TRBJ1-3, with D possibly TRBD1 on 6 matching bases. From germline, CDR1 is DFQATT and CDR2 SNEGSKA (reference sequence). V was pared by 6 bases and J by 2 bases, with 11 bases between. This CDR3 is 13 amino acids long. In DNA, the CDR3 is TGCAGTGCAAGAACAGGGCCTGGAAACACCATATATTTT. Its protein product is CSARTGPGNTIYF.

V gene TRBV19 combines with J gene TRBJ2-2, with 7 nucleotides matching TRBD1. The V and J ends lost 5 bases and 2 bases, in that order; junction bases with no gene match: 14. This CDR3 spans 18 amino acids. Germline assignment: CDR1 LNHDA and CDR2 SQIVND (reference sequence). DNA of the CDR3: TGTGCCAGTAGTCCCCCTTATTGGGACAGAGATAACACCGGGGAGCTGTTTTTT. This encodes CASSPPYWDRDNTGELFF.

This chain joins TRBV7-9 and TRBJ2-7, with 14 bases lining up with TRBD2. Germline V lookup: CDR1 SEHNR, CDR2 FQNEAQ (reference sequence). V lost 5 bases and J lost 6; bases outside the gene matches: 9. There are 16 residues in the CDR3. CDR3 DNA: TGTGCCAGCAGCCCGAGTCGACTAGCGGGAGGGTTCGAGCAGTACTTC. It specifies CASSPSRLAGGFEQYF.

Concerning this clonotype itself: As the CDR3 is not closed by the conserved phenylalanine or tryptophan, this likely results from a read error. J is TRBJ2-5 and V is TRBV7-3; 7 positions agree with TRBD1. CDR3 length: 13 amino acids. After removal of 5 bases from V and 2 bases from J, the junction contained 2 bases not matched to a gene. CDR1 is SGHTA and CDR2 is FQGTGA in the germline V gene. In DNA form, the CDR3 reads TGTGCCAGCAGCCGGACAGGACAAGAGACCCAGTACCTC. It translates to CASSRTGQETQYL.

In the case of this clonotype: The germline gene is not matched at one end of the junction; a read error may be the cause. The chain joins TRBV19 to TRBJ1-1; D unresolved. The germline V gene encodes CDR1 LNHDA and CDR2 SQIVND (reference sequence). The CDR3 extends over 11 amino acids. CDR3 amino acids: CAGSSNTEAFF. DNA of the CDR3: TGTGCCGGTAGCTCGAACACTGAAGCTTTCTTT.

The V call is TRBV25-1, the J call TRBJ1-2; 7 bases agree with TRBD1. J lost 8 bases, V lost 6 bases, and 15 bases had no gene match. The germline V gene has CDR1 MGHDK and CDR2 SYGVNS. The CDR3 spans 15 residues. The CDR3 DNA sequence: TGTGCCAGCAGCCAAGAGCGGCGAGGGGGCTGGGGCTACACCTTC. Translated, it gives CASSQERRGGWGYTF.